The entry that follows covers one T cell receptor (beta chain) sequence. Its cognate antigen is unknown. The entry originates in a study of identical twins. Carrying unique molecular identifiers, the cDNA also gained a universal primer site through template switching. One entry per CDR3 protein results from TCRdb running MiXCR on the 5' RACE reads. Seen here are about 490,000 distinct CDR3 sequences, roughly 15% observed once, and the top ten hold 0.44%. CDR1 and CDR2 from the germline V gene are MNHEY and SVGAGI. The CDR3 sequence is 18 residues long. V dropped 4 bases and J dropped 6; count of bases not matched to a gene: 12. All of the donors were Caucasians in good health. The study, taken as a whole, reports: Fewer insertions were carried by abundant cord blood beta clonotypes, but none was seen in memory repertoires.

In addition, the sample was reused for a study of yellow fever vaccine responses in identical twins.

This chain joins TRBV6-5 and TRBJ2-1; 13 nucleotides match TRBD2. The sequencing sample was made of CD4+ T cells sorted from blood. The origin of this receptor is a young woman in good health. The CDR3 region has the DNA TGTGCCAGCAGTTCTACTAGCGGGGGGGGCCGAGGGGTCAATGAGCAGTTCTTC. It is translated as CASSSTSGGGRGVNEQFF.